This entry lists 29 T cell receptor beta chains sequenced from one sample in a study of molecular identifiers for immune sequencing clone quantification. TCRdb fed the PCR reads into MiXCR, producing one record per CDR3 protein. Of about 320,000 distinct CDR3 sequences in the sample, about 22% were seen once. Sequencing was performed on naive CD8+ T cells from blood, with Jurkat cell RNA spiked in. Subset given: FACS-sorted CD8+CD4-CCR7+CD45RA+ naive T cells. These receptors were collected from a human donor in good health. Some libraries in this study had Jurkat cell RNA spiked in.

This clonotype was counted many times. The chain joins TRBV7-9 to TRBJ2-5, with a possible D match to TRBD2 (6 bases). V dropped 5 bases and J dropped 0 bases, with 7 bases sitting between them. CDR1 and CDR2 (germline): SEHNR, FQNEAQ (reference sequence). The CDR3 has 13 residues. As DNA, the CDR3 is TGTGCCAGCAGCGGGGGGTACCAAGAGACCCAGTACTTC. It yields the protein CASSGGYQETQYF.

This clonotype was seen ten or more times. V gene TRBV6-5 combines with J gene TRBJ1-2; perhaps TRBD1 as D (6 bases). Looked up from germline, CDR1 is MNHEY and CDR2 is SVGAGI. CDR3 length: 14 amino acids. The germline V and J ends were trimmed by 7 bases and 4 bases, with 16 bases remaining between them. Here the CDR3 DNA reads TGTGCCAGCACCCCAGGGGCCCTCGTCTATGGCTACACCTTC. It yields the protein CASTPGALVYGYTF.

J is TRBJ2-7 and V is TRBV7-2, with TRBD2 identical over 8 bases. The CDR3 runs 17 residues. V was pared by 0 bases and J by 4 bases, with 11 bases of the junction left unmatched. Germline CDR1 and CDR2: SGHTA and FQGNSA. CDR3 sequence: CASSLARLSGGGYEQYF. In DNA, the CDR3 is TGTGCCAGCAGCTTAGCGAGGTTGAGCGGGGGTGGGTACGAGCAGTACTTC.

On this clonotype: A much larger clone is a single base away; this may be a read error. The chain has TRBV28 and TRBJ2-7; 12 positions match TRBD2. The CDR3 has 14 residues. The germline V gene encodes CDR1 MDHEN and CDR2 SYDVKM. CDR3 sequence reads: CASGFRLAGVEQYF. In DNA, the CDR3 is TGTGCCAGCGGTTTCCGACTAGCGGGAGTCGAGCAGTACTTC.

This rearrangement joins TRBV7-9 to TRBJ2-7, with D tentatively TRBD1 or TRBD2 (6 bases each). The length of the CDR3 is 19 residues. Trimming took off 1 base at V and 1 base at J, with 23 bases between the two ends. The germline CDR1 and CDR2 sequences are SEHNR and FQNEAQ (reference sequence). CDR3 loop: CASSLVVKASTGGSYEQYF. The DNA of the CDR3 is TGTGCCAGCAGCTTAGTTGTCAAAGCCTCGACAGGAGGGTCCTACGAGCAGTACTTC. Full variable domain (remainder filled in from reference TRBV7-9 and TRBJ2-7): DTGVSQNPRHKITKRGQNVTFRCDPISEHNRLYWYRQTLGQGPEFLTYFQNEAQLEKSRLLSDRFSAERPKGSFSTLEIQRTEQGDSAMYLCASSLVVKASTGGSYEQYFGPGTRLTVT.

Regarding this clonotype: A junction end diverges from the germline sequence, so it may reflect a read error. This rearrangement joins TRBV7-6 to TRBJ1-1, with TRBD1 matching 7 bases. The CDR3 consists of 15 residues. Germline V lookup: CDR1 SGHVS, CDR2 FNYEAQ. This CDR3 is CASSLAMGTEVEAYF. The CDR3 DNA sequence: TGTGCCAGCAGCTTAGCGATGGGGACAGAAGTTGAAGCTTACTTT.

In this sample, this clonotype turned up many times. V is TRBV5-1 and J is TRBJ2-1, with TRBD2 matching 13 bases. The CDR3 loop spans 18 amino acids. In germline, CDR1 is SGHRS, CDR2 YFSETQ. The ends lost 4 bases at V and 6 bases at J; junction bases unmatched: 13. CDR3 loop: CASSHRPGLAGEANEQFF. In DNA, the CDR3 is TGCGCCAGCAGCCACCGGCCCGGACTAGCGGGAGAAGCCAATGAGCAGTTCTTC.

This clonotype came up many times. The chain employs TRBV9 and TRBJ2-7; the match to TRBD1 covers 10 bases. The CDR3 contains 14 residues. V shed 3 bases and J 3 bases; nucleotides not matched to a gene: 3. Germline values: CDR1 SGDLS, CDR2 YYNGEE. The CDR3 here is CASSAGTGVYEQYF. CDR3 nucleotide sequence: TGTGCCAGCAGCGCCGGGACAGGGGTCTACGAGCAGTACTTC.

In its sample, this clonotype was seen many times. This sequence joins TRBV29-1 and TRBJ1-1; D is uncertain. Germline CDR1 reads SQVTM; CDR2 reads ANQGSEA. The CDR3 length is 13 residues. The V end was cut by 3 bases, the J end by 5 bases, with 13 bases between. CDR3 DNA: TGCAGCGTTGACGAAGGAGGAGGGACTGAAGCTTTCTTT. Protein: CSVDEGGGTEAFF. The full variable domain, completed using reference TRBV29-1 and TRBJ1-1, is SAVISQKPSRDICQRGTSLTIQCQVDSQVTMMFWYRQQPGQSLTLIATANQGSEATYESGFVIDKFPISRPNLTFSTLTVSNMSPEDSSIYLCSVDEGGGTEAFFGQGTRLTVV.

About this clonotype itself: Just one base apart from a much larger clone, this may be a read error. The genes are TRBV13 and TRBJ1-2, with a weak D call TRBD1 (5 bases). The germline V gene encodes CDR1 PRHDT and CDR2 FYEKMQ (reference sequence). The CDR3 consists of 15 residues. Written as DNA, the CDR3 is TGTGCCGGCAGCCTCCGGGACCCTGCTAACTATGGCTACACCTTC. This translates into CAGSLRDPANYGYTF.

This clonotype was seen repeatedly, ten times or more. This chain connects TRBV7-9 to TRBJ2-5; 12 bases map to TRBD2. Trimming removed 5 bases from V and 4 bases from J; junction bases left unmatched: 5. Per germline, CDR1 SEHNR and CDR2 FQNEAQ (reference sequence). There are 15 residues in the CDR3. The CDR3 DNA is TGTGCCAGCAGCAGACTAGCGGGGGAGAGAGAGACCCAGTACTTC. The encoded protein is CASSRLAGERETQYF.

This clonotype was observed many times. V usage is TRBV30 and J usage is TRBJ1-1, with D hard to call. Germline CDR1 reads GTSNPN; CDR2 reads SVGIG (reference sequence). V lost 3 bases to trimming and J lost 5 bases, with 4 bases between them. This CDR3 contains 10 residues. The CDR3 DNA reads TGTGCCTGGAGGATTACTGAAGCTTTCTTT. This codes for CAWRITEAFF.

V usage is TRBV3-1 and J usage is TRBJ2-5, with D perhaps TRBD1 or TRBD2 (5 bases each). Trimming pared 5 bases from V and 0 bases from J, leaving 19 bases between. Looked up from germline, CDR1 is LGHDT and CDR2 is YNNKEL (reference sequence). This CDR3 has 17 amino acids. DNA of the CDR3: TGTGCCAGCAGCTCGCATCGGGGCAACAAGTACCAAGAGACCCAGTACTTC. Translating it yields CASSSHRGNKYQETQYF.

A note on this clonotype: Since a much larger clone is just one base distant, this may be a read error. The rearrangement uses TRBV29-1 and TRBJ1-1; weak D call: TRBD1 (6 bases). Germline V gene lookup returns CDR1 SQVTM and CDR2 ANQGSEA. This CDR3 has 12 residues. CDR3 DNA: TGCAGCGTCGAGACAGGTGGCACTGAAGCTGTCTTT. It codes for CSVETGGTEAVF.

This clonotype was counted ten times or more. The chain links TRBV30 to TRBJ2-3, with TRBD2 matching over 13 bases. Germline V gives CDR1 GTSNPN, CDR2 SVGIG (reference sequence). Germline trimming cut 1 base from V and 10 bases from J; bases unmatched to any gene: 5. This CDR3 is 14 amino acids long. CDR3 amino acids: CAWSDGLAGAAQYF. The CDR3 DNA reads TGTGCCTGGAGTGATGGACTAGCGGGAGCGGCGCAGTATTTT.

This clonotype was picked up a small number of times. This chain uses TRBV7-9 with TRBJ1-3; D ambiguous. Germline assignment: CDR1 SEHNR and CDR2 FQNEAQ (reference sequence). The V end was cut by 5 bases, the J end by 5 bases, with 10 bases between. The CDR3 loop spans 13 amino acids. This CDR3 is CASSIPRRNTIYF. As DNA, the CDR3 is TGTGCCAGCAGCATCCCTCGGAGAAACACCATATATTTT.

Regarding this clonotype: A much larger clonotype is one base distant, so this may be a read error. The chain carries TRBV7-6 and TRBJ1-4; tentative D call: TRBD1 (5 bases). The V end was cut by 8 bases, the J end by 6 bases, with 19 bases between. This CDR3 region has 15 residues. Germline assignment: CDR1 SGHVS and CDR2 FNYEAQ. The CDR3 DNA sequence: TGTGCCAGCTGTCTAGAATCAGGGCGGGATGAAAAACTGTTTTTT. Protein sequence: CASCLESGRDEKLFF.

The rearrangement links TRBV12-3 or TRBV12-4 to TRBJ1-3; no reliable D call. V lost 2 bases and J 0 bases, leaving 8 bases between the germline ends. The CDR3 consists of 15 residues. CDR3 protein: CASSLSVSSGNTIYF. CDR3 DNA sequence: TGTGCCAGCAGTTTATCAGTTAGCTCTGGAAACACCATATATTTT.

The chain combines TRBV19 with TRBJ1-1, with a possible D match to TRBD1 (5 bases). In germline, CDR1 is LNHDA, CDR2 SQIVND (reference sequence). This CDR3 is built from 19 residues. The germline V and J ends were trimmed by 1 base and 6 bases, with 27 bases remaining between them. CDR3 in DNA: TGTGCCAGTAGTATAGTGATGGGGTTTGACAGTCGTGCAGTCTCTGAAGCTTTCTTT. This sequence encodes CASSIVMGFDSRAVSEAFF.

J is TRBJ1-1 and V is TRBV10-3, with D unclear. Per germline, CDR1 ENHRY and CDR2 SYGVKD. The ends were cut back, 5 bases at V and 0 bases at J, with 4 bases in the middle. The CDR3 totals 12 residues. The DNA of the CDR3 is TGTGCCATCAGTCAGATGAACACTGAAGCTTTCTTT. This codes for CAISQMNTEAFF.

Concerning this clonotype: A clone one base away is much larger, so this may be a read error. The genes are TRBV2 and TRBJ1-1; D gene unclear. This CDR3 is 10 amino acids long. The V gene lost 6 bases and the J gene lost 3 bases, with 2 bases spanning the gap. Germline assignment: CDR1 SNHLY and CDR2 FYNNEI. CDR3 residues: CASRDTEAFF. CDR3 DNA: TGTGCCAGCAGGGACACTGAAGCTTTCTTT.

The rearrangement uses TRBV27 and TRBJ2-3, with 11 bases that match TRBD2. Trimming took 3 bases from V and 0 from J; bases not matched to a gene: 11. The germline V gene has CDR1 MNHEY and CDR2 SMNVEV (reference sequence). The CDR3 contains 19 residues. This chain's CDR3 is CASSFIGTSGLTSTDTQYF. In DNA, the CDR3 is TGTGCCAGCAGTTTCATTGGGACTAGCGGTCTTACTAGCACAGATACGCAGTATTTT.

This clonotype showed up many times. J is TRBJ2-5 and V is TRBV7-9; possible D gene TRBD1, 6 bases. This CDR3 comprises 15 residues. Germline-derived CDR1 and CDR2 are SEHNR and FQNEAQ (reference sequence). The V end was cut by 4 bases, the J end by 5 bases, with 17 bases between. The chain's CDR3 is CASSSISTGRETQYF. The CDR3 bases are TGTGCCAGCAGCTCCATCTCGACAGGAAGGGAGACCCAGTACTTC.

V gene TRBV19 combines with J gene TRBJ1-1; possible D gene TRBD1, 5 bases. This CDR3 has 15 amino acids. Trimming took off 3 bases at V and 5 bases at J, with 16 bases between the two ends. From germline, CDR1 is LNHDA and CDR2 SQIVND (reference sequence). For the CDR3, the DNA is TGTGCCAGTAGTATCAGGTGGTGGGGGGGGACTGAAGCTTTCTTT. Residues: CASSIRWWGGTEAFF.

This clonotype has at least ten counts. The V call is TRBV6-5, the J call TRBJ2-7; 7 nucleotides agree with TRBD1. With 2 bases clipped from V and 6 bases from J, the junction kept 10 bases outside the gene matches. Germline assignment: CDR1 MNHEY and CDR2 SVGAGI. This CDR3 has 15 residues. CDR3: CASSYLAGGPPEQYF. DNA for the CDR3: TGTGCCAGCAGTTACCTTGCAGGGGGTCCCCCCGAGCAGTACTTC.

This clonotype was recorded many times. V and J are TRBV29-1 and TRBJ2-7; 8 bases are shared with TRBD1. CDR1 SQVTM and CDR2 ANQGSEA come from the germline V gene. After removal of 6 bases from V and 0 bases from J, the junction contained 4 bases not matched to a gene. The CDR3 is 13 amino acids. CDR3 in amino acids: CSVVGQVSYEQYF. DNA of the CDR3: TGCAGCGTCGTGGGACAGGTCTCCTACGAGCAGTACTTC.

This clonotype was seen repeatedly, ten times or more. The chain combines TRBV12-5 with TRBJ2-3; D tentatively reads TRBD1 or TRBD2 (5 bases each). Germline loops: CDR1 LGHNT, CDR2 FRNRAP. Trimming removed 4 bases at V and 4 bases at J, with 18 bases between. The CDR3 has 16 amino acids. The CDR3: CASGSSGPMEADTQYF. The CDR3 nucleotides are TGTGCTAGTGGTTCCTCGGGACCCATGGAGGCAGATACGCAGTATTTT.

Note on this clonotype: Here the CDR3 omits its conserved ending phenylalanine or tryptophan, so a read error is the likely source. The rearrangement links TRBV29-1 to TRBJ2-3; possible D gene TRBD1, 6 bases. CDR1 is SQVTM, CDR2 ANQGSEA, per germline. The CDR3 spans 16 residues. V shed 1 base and J shed 2 bases, with 16 bases lying between them. CDR3 nucleotides: TGCAGCGTTGAAGTCTGGGCGTGGGGGCTCACAGATACGCAGTATGTT. Its protein is CSVEVWAWGLTDTQYV.

There are a few counts of this clonotype. The chain carries TRBV27 and TRBJ2-7, with a weak D call TRBD2 (6 bases). Trimming removed 6 bases at V and 6 bases at J, with 15 bases between. The germline V gene has CDR1 MNHEY and CDR2 SMNVEV (reference sequence). This CDR3 spans 13 amino acids. CDR3 sequence (DNA): TGTGCCAGCAGGGGGCTGGACTATTTCGAGCAGTACTTC. Protein sequence: CASRGLDYFEQYF.